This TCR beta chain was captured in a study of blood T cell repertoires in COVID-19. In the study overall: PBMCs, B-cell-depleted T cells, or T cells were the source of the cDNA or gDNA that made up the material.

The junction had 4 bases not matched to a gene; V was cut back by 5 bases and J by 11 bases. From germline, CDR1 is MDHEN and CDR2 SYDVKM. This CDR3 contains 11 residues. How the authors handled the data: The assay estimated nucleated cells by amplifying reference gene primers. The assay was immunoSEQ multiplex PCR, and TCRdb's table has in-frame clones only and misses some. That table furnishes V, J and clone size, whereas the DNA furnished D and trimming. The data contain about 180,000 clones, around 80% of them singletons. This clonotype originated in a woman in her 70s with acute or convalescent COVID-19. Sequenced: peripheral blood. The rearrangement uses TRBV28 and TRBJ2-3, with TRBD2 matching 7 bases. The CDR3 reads CASSIGLEQYF. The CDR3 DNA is TGTGCCAGCAGTATAGGACTAGAGCAGTATTTT.